Below, one T cell receptor beta chain is given with its context. Reverse transcription used about 0.45 to 1 ug RNA and random hexamers. TCRdb ran MiXCR on the immunoSEQ multiplex PCR reads and lists one entry per CDR3 protein. This table holds 200,000 to 250,000 distinct CDR3 sequences, 80% to 95% found once. This specimen belongs to a study of CD8 T cells in Susac syndrome. The CDR3 sequence is 13 residues long. Trimming took 5 bases from V and 8 from J, leaving 15 bases between them. Germline V gene data show CDR1 as LGHDT and CDR2 as YNNKEL (reference sequence). This sequence originates from a human donor with multiple sclerosis. The rearrangement joins TRBV3-1 to TRBJ1-1, with D tentatively TRBD1 (5 bases). Material for sequencing was CD8+ T cells from PBMCs. For the CDR3, the DNA is TGTGCCAGCAGCGAAACGGGGCACGAAGAAGCTTTCTTT. Its protein product is CASSETGHEEAFF.